The 18 T cell receptor beta chains listed next were all sequenced from one sample in a study of blood T cell repertoires in COVID-19. This table comes from immunoSEQ multiplex PCR, and its TCRdb copy is limited to in-frame clones, with some not included. Of 200,000 to 300,000 clones listed, 87% are singletons. The specimen sequenced was peripheral blood. These receptors were obtained from a woman in her thirties or forties who had recovered from COVID-19.

This rearrangement joins TRBV5-1 to TRBJ1-2, with 7 bases aligning to TRBD1. The V gene's germline CDR1 is SGHRS and CDR2 YFSETQ. This CDR3 region has 17 residues. The J segment lost 1 base and the V segment lost 4 bases, leaving 13 bases of the junction unmatched. The CDR3 nucleotides read TGCGCCAGCAGCATCGGGACAGTGACCGTCCTTAACTATGGCTACACCTTC. This encodes CASSIGTVTVLNYGYTF. The whole variable domain, filled in from reference TRBV5-1 and TRBJ1-2, reads KAGVTQTPRYLIKTRGQQVTLSCSPISGHRSVSWYQQTPGQGLQFLFEYFSETQRNKGNFPGRFSGRQFSNSRSEMNVSTLELGDSALYLCASSIGTVTVLNYGYTFGSGTRLTVV.

The rearrangement uses TRBV19 and TRBJ1-5; weak D call: TRBD1 (5 bases). The CDR3 sequence is 15 residues long. Trimming cost V 3 bases and J 4 bases, with 13 bases left between them. CDR1 is LNHDA and CDR2 is SQIVND in the germline V gene (reference sequence). The CDR3: CASSISWGNNQPQHF. The CDR3, as DNA: TGTGCCAGTAGTATTTCCTGGGGCAATAATCAGCCCCAGCATTTT.

The V call is TRBV3-1 (or the pseudogene TRBV3-2), the J call TRBJ1-1, with D unclear. CDR1 is LGHDT, CDR2 YNNKEL, per germline (reference sequence). CDR3 length: 13 residues. Trimming shortened V by 4 bases and J by 4 bases, and 10 bases separated the two germline ends. CDR3 coding DNA: TGTGCCAGCAGCCCACGGGATCGCACTGAAGCTTTCTTT. Amino acids: CASSPRDRTEAFF.

This clone was picked up a small number of times. V and J are TRBV27 and TRBJ1-1; a weak D match, TRBD1 (5 bases). Germline values: CDR1 MNHEY, CDR2 SMNVEV (reference sequence). With 3 bases removed from V and 6 bases from J, the gap between germline ends came to 11 bases. This CDR3 has 13 residues. The CDR3 loop reads CASSLASTAEAFF. CDR3 nucleotides: TGTGCCAGCAGTTTGGCGTCGACAGCTGAAGCTTTCTTT.

J is TRBJ1-2 and V is TRBV6-6, with D possibly TRBD1 on 5 matching bases. Germline loops: CDR1 MNHNY, CDR2 SVGAGI (reference sequence). The CDR3 has 13 amino acids. Trimming took 6 bases from V and 8 from J, leaving 16 bases between them. For the CDR3, the DNA is TGTGCCAGCAGACACCAGGGCCCCCTGGGCTACACCTTC. Protein: CASRHQGPLGYTF.

In this sample, this clone turned up once. The chain employs TRBV6-5 and TRBJ2-1, with TRBD2 as a possible D gene (5 bases). The length of the CDR3 is 14 residues. Germline V CDR1 and CDR2: MNHEY, SVGAGI. V gave up 8 bases and J gave up 6 bases, with 17 bases separating them. This CDR3 reads CASPPPQRGNEQFF. CDR3 in DNA: TGTGCCAGCCCCCCACCTCAACGGGGCAATGAGCAGTTCTTC.

Only one count was recorded for this clone. This rearrangement joins TRBV11-2 to TRBJ2-6; D ambiguous. CDR3 length: 13 amino acids. The ends were cut back, 6 bases at V and 1 base at J, with 4 bases in the middle. CDR1 and CDR2 from the germline V gene are SGHAT and FQNNGV. CDR3 sequence reads: CASSTSGANVLTF. In DNA form, the CDR3 reads TGTGCCAGCAGTACTTCTGGGGCCAACGTCCTGACTTTC.

This clone was found a few times. This sample includes further DNA sequences coding for the same CDR3. The rearrangement uses TRBV18 and TRBJ1-4; TRBD1 agrees at 11 bases. The germline V gene has CDR1 KGHSH and CDR2 LQKENI. The CDR3 has 14 amino acids. V gave up 3 bases and J gave up 7 bases; unmatched junction bases: 1. CDR3 in DNA: TGTGCCAGCTCACCGGGACAGGGGGGTGAAAAACTGTTTTTT. Translation: CASSPGQGGEKLFF.

In its sample, this clone was seen a few times. The V gene is TRBV6-2 or TRBV6-3, the J gene TRBJ2-7; D gene uncertain. The CDR3 contains 11 residues. V shed 2 bases and J shed 5 bases, with 4 bases lying between them. Germline loops: CDR1 MNHEY, CDR2 SVGEGT. This chain's CDR3 is CASSYVNEQYF. As DNA, the CDR3 is TGTGCCAGCAGTTACGTAAACGAGCAGTACTTC.

This chain joins TRBV27 and TRBJ1-1, with TRBD1 matching 7 bases. V was clipped by 5 bases and J by 10 bases; unmatched bases: 13. The CDR3 extends over 14 amino acids. The germline gives CDR1 MNHEY, CDR2 SMNVEV (reference sequence). The DNA for the CDR3 is TGTGCCAGCAGTCGCGGACAGGTGGGTCTGGGAGCTTTCTTT. It translates to CASSRGQVGLGAFF.

The rearrangement links TRBV6-4 to TRBJ2-1, with 15 bases lining up with TRBD2. Trimming at V came to 7 bases and at J to 9 bases, leaving 7 bases not matched to a gene. The CDR3 is 15 amino acids. In germline, CDR1 is MRHNA, CDR2 SNTAGT. This CDR3 is CASTRTSGGVGEQFF. The CDR3 bases are TGTGCCAGCACCCGGACTAGCGGGGGGGTGGGTGAGCAGTTCTTC.

The rearrangement uses TRBV6-5 and TRBJ2-7, with 7 bases aligning to TRBD2. The length of the CDR3 is 16 residues. The V segment lost 2 bases and the J segment 1 base; nucleotides outside the gene matches: 8. Germline CDR1 and CDR2: MNHEY and SVGAGI. DNA of the CDR3: TGTGCCAGCAGTTACCTAGGGAGGGCAGCTTCCTACGAGCAGTACTTC. Its protein is CASSYLGRAASYEQYF.

The chain carries TRBV19 and TRBJ1-5; 11 nucleotides agree with TRBD1. The germline V gene has CDR1 LNHDA and CDR2 SQIVND (reference sequence). This CDR3 comprises 15 residues. V shed 6 bases and J 5 bases; nucleotides not matched to a gene: 6. The CDR3 DNA reads as TGTGCCAGTAGCCCTGGGGACAGGGGGTATCAGCCCCAGCATTTT. This gives the protein CASSPGDRGYQPQHF.

The chain has TRBV15 and TRBJ1-5, with TRBD1 as a possible D gene (5 bases). V was clipped by 0 bases and J by 9 bases, with 18 bases between them. The germline CDR1 and CDR2 sequences are LNHNV and YYDKDF (reference sequence). The CDR3 sequence is 16 residues long. This chain's CDR3 is CATSRELDPRGGPQHF. The CDR3 DNA reads TGTGCCACCAGCAGAGAGCTGGACCCCCGGGGGGGGCCCCAGCATTTT.

This chain connects TRBV5-7 to TRBJ1-5; 7 bases agree with TRBD1. TRBV5-7 is annotated as an ORF whose role is uncertain. The V and J ends lost 2 bases and 5 bases, in that order; junction bases with no gene match: 1. The CDR3 is 13 amino acids. For the CDR3, the DNA is TGTGCCAGCAGCTTTGACAGGGATCAGCCCCAGCATTTT. Residues: CASSFDRDQPQHF.

The chain couples TRBV6-5 to TRBJ2-3; D possibly corresponds to TRBD2 (5 bases). Germline CDR1 reads MNHEY; CDR2 reads SVGAGI. There are 15 residues in the CDR3. V lost 6 bases to trimming and J lost 4 bases, with 17 bases between them. CDR3 residues: CASRGGLYWADTQYF. As DNA, the CDR3 is TGTGCCAGCAGAGGAGGACTGTATTGGGCAGATACGCAGTATTTT.

This chain links TRBV7-9 with TRBJ2-3; TRBD2 might be the D (6 bases). Germline CDR1 is SEHNR and CDR2 is FQNEAQ (reference sequence). The CDR3 consists of 15 residues. Deletions cut 5 bases from V and 1 base from J, with 13 bases between. CDR3 sequence reads: CASSRRERGTDTQYF. The CDR3 coding sequence is TGTGCCAGCAGCCGCCGGGAGCGGGGCACAGATACGCAGTATTTT.

The J gene is TRBJ1-3, the V gene TRBV29-1; D is unresolved. The CDR3 is 11 residues long. CDR1 is SQVTM, CDR2 ANQGSEA, per germline. The V end was cut by 7 bases, the J end by 4 bases, with 8 bases between. In DNA, the CDR3 is TGCAGCGCAGCGAGGGGAAACACCATATATTTT. This gives the protein CSAARGNTIYF.